The rows below give T cell receptor beta chains drawn from one sample of a study of breast tumors, draining lymph nodes, adjacent tissues. TCRdb processed the multiplex PCR reads anew with MiXCR; each CDR3 protein has one entry. Of approximately 89,000 distinct CDR3 sequences in the sample, 25% to 35% were seen once. What was sequenced was axillary lymph node tissue. The receptors come from a female donor with breast cancer. Some clones in this sample may be carry-over from other donors' samples. Both conserved end residues are part of each CDR3.

CDR3,V,J
CASSPRDLQETQYF,TRBV19,TRBJ2-5
CASSFARTGELFF,TRBV11-2,TRBJ2-2
CASSGALREGAQYF,TRBV2,TRBJ2-5
CASSSAWVNTGELFF,TRBV7-2,TRBJ2-2
CSAVPGLAVQETQYF,TRBV20-1,TRBJ2-5
CAISTGPRETQYF,TRBV19,TRBJ2-5
CAISGGSGADETQYF,TRBV10-3,TRBJ2-5
CASSLGGANVLTF,TRBV7-8,TRBJ2-6
CASSLSGYSMNTEAFF,TRBV7-9,TRBJ1-1
CASGGGRANTGEPFF,TRBV2,TRBJ2-2
CASSIFPLAGAVEQFF,TRBV16,TRBJ2-1
CASRGRDPTGEQYF,TRBV5-1,TRBJ2-7
CASSYQTGTRETQYF,TRBV6-5,TRBJ2-5
CASLSGMNPYEQYF,TRBV27,TRBJ2-7
CSARQGGFEREAFF,TRBV20-1,TRBJ1-1
CASSPGLEIGELFF,TRBV5-4,TRBJ2-2
CASSPSATSASPSRYEQYF,TRBV9,TRBJ2-7
CASSPGTGGYEQYF,TRBV14,TRBJ2-7
CSVVTGGDNYGQPF,TRBV29-1,TRBJ1-2
CASSADGVRNAEQYF,TRBV7-2,TRBJ2-7
CASSLDAENYGYTF,TRBV7-9,TRBJ1-2
CASSRLNEQFF,TRBV5-8,TRBJ2-1
CASSLRFYGYTF,TRBV5-4,TRBJ1-2
CASSGSDDPTNEKLFF,TRBV19,TRBJ1-4
CASSFRLAGDGSYNEQFF,TRBV27,TRBJ2-1
CASSVGQAIYEQYF,TRBV9,TRBJ2-7
CASSDSLADYNEQFF,TRBV7-9,TRBJ2-1
CASGPNTNGNTMYF,TRBV12-5,TRBJ1-3
CASSSGLTSGRNIQYF,TRBV6-2/TRBV6-3,TRBJ2-4
CSASPGRSAREQYF,TRBV20-1,TRBJ2-7
CASSPTENTGVGRDSPLHF,TRBV7-9,TRBJ1-6
CATSRGGGGFGYTF,TRBV15,TRBJ1-2
CASSFQGAFDEQYF,TRBV7-2,TRBJ2-7
CASSFEEDTQLFF,TRBV11-3,TRBJ1-4
CASMEGVNEKLFF,TRBV7-2,TRBJ1-4
CAWSWRGEAFF,TRBV30,TRBJ1-1
CSVEGPILETQYF,TRBV29-1,TRBJ2-5
CASKQSGTYEQYF,TRBV27,TRBJ2-7
CASAKREENEQFF,TRBV6-1,TRBJ2-1
CASSFGGRLTEQFF,TRBV7-2,TRBJ2-1
CASSTGGPPQAGYTF,TRBV19,TRBJ1-2
CSARGGNQPQHF,TRBV20-1,TRBJ1-5